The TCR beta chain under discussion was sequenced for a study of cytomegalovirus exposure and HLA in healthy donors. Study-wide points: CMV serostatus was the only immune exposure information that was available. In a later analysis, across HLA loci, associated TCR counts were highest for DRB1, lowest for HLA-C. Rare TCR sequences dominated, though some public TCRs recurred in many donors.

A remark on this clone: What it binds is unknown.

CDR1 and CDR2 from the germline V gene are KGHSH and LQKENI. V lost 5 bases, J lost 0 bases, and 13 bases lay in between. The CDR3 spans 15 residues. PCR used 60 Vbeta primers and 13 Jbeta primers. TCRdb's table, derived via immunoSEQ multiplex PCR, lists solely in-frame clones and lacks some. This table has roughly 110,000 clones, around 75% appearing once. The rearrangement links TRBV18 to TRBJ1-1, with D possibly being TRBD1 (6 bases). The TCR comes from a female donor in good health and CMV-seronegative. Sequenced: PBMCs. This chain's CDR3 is CASSRETGVNTEAFF. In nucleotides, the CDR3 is TGTGCCAGCTCAAGGGAGACAGGTGTGAACACTGAAGCTTTCTTT. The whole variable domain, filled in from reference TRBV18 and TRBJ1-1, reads NAGVMQNPRHLVRRRGQEARLRCSPMKGHSHVYWYRQLPEEGLKFMVYLQKENIIDESGMPKERFSAEFPKEGPSILRIQQVVRGDSAAYFCASSRETGVNTEAFFGQGTRLTVV.